This TCR beta chain is drawn from a study of blood T cell repertoires in COVID-19 (dated by TCRdb to about 2020). Concerning the study at large: The collaborator samples originated in the United States, Italy and Spain and spanned the acute and convalescent phases of COVID-19. The repertoires were released in a freely available public database intended as a resource for research on the immune response to SARS-CoV-2. The material from the prospective study consisted of cDNA or gDNA derived from T cells, B-cell-depleted T cells, or PBMCs. Deeply sampled blood TCRbeta repertoires from subjects exposed to, actively infected with, or recovered from COVID-19 were included in the dataset. Nearly every sample came with metadata listing a de-identified subject ID, COVID-19 status, age in years and sex. Samples were obtained from the ongoing ImmuneRACE study (first 160 participants) and from 1,200 or so subjects provided by 6 global collaborators. HLA class I and class II types, where available, came from metadata supplied by the sample provider rather than from assay-based typing. General study outcomes and caveats: The quantity of clinical and demographic metadata differed by source and by participant and was supplied without curation.

One collaborating source in Seattle enrolled patients during active infection and followed them longitudinally through the course of disease. Collaborating institutions collected whole blood in K2EDTA tubes following their own protocols. For TCRbeta analysis, collaborators shipped samples in one of three forms: frozen whole blood, isolated PBMCs, or DNA extracted from either of those sample types. TCRbeta CDR3 regions were amplified from genomic DNA using the immunoSEQ Assay, a bias-controlled multiplex PCR. The study's own analysis went as follows. The number of nucleated cells in each sample was estimated by amplification of reference gene primers within the assay. To quantify the absolute abundance of each unique TCRbeta CDR3 rearrangement, sequence reads were collapsed and filtered. For each sample, productive Simpson clonality was calculated by taking the square root of Simpson's diversity index across productive rearrangements. In its TCRdb copy, this immuneACCESS table keeps in-frame sequences only and misses some clones. Where compared with another copy, unresolved V genes explain less than half of these, and the others have no known cause. From that table come the V and J calls and clone size; the DNA was used to work out D and trimming. This sample comprises around 80,000 clones, almost 85% of them detected only once. Around a tenth of the sample is held by the ten biggest clonotypes.

Worth noting for this clone: Its antigen is still unknown. No qualities accompany the bases; no much larger clone lies one base away.

The CDR3 sequence holds 13 residues, the cysteine and phenylalanine included. Only the CDR3 region is kept as DNA, spanning 39 bases read in frame from base 1. V loses 2 bases of germline sequence and J loses 11 bases, and the interval between the two ends is 15 bases. CDR1 is given as MNHEY and CDR2 as SMNVEV, both from the germline V gene (reference sequence). The origin of this receptor is a man over 45 with COVID-19, enrolled during active disease. The rearranged segments are TRBV27 and TRBJ1-1, and TRBD1 may be the D gene, going by 6 matching bases. Sequences were obtained from peripheral blood. The nucleotide sequence is TGTGCCAGCAGTTTACGCCAGGGGATCGGGGCTTTCTTT. Translated, it gives CASSLRQGIGAFF.